The following is a T cell receptor beta chain sequence with its context. This sample is part of a study of blood T cell repertoires in COVID-19. Cohort placement rested on clinical history that participants reported themselves. Per germline, CDR1 MNHEY and CDR2 SMNVEV (reference sequence). The CDR3 covers 15 residues. V lost 5 bases, J lost 4 bases, and 10 bases stayed unmatched. Data came from immunoSEQ multiplex PCR; TCRdb stores just in-frame clones and leaves some out. In the table there are about 400,000 clones, around nine tenths of which are singletons. This TCR was recovered from a woman in her thirties with acute COVID-19. The sequenced material came from PBMCs or T cells enriched from blood (not recorded which). The gene calls are TRBV27 and TRBJ1-2, with TRBD1 matching 7 bases. The CDR3 spells CASSSLRDSPYGYTF. The CDR3 bases are TGTGCCAGCAGTAGCCTCCGGGACAGCCCCTATGGCTACACCTTC.